This paragraph covers one T cell receptor (beta chain) sequence. No antigen is known for it. By 5'RACE template switching, TCR cDNA was produced, with a universal primer site and UMIs added in the process. TCRdb analysed the 5' RACE reads with MiXCR anew, one entry per CDR3 protein. The sample has 300,000 to 450,000 distinct CDR3 sequences, roughly 8.3% seen once. The record originates from a study of T cells after yellow fever vaccination. Study-wide results and caveats: Clonotypes shared by both compartments, CD4 and CD8, made up a small share. The booster saw the reappearance of most primary-vaccination clones (approximately 97% CD4, 70% to 90% CD8).

The germline CDR1 and CDR2 sequences are SGHVS and FNYEAQ. The CDR3 is 13 residues long. Between the trimmed V and J ends, which lost 5 bases and 2 bases, there was a span of 10 bases. The source of this sequence is a man between 18 and 29 years old who received the YFV17D yellow fever vaccine. The sequencing used PBMCs, collected around 45 days after the first yellow fever vaccination. The chain links TRBV7-6 to TRBJ2-7; perhaps TRBD1 as D (5 bases). The CDR3 nucleotides read TGTGCCAGCAGCCCTGGACATACCTACGAGCAGTACGTC. This translates into CASSPGHTYEQYV.